This entry concerns a single TCR beta chain. What it binds is not known. This sample is drawn from a study of lymphopenia after photon versus proton radiotherapy. Regarding the study as a whole: Relative stability marked proton patients; photon patients lost diversity and naive cells.

The V gene lost 3 bases and the J gene lost 8 bases, with 11 bases spanning the gap. Germline lookup yields CDR1 SGHDT and CDR2 YYEEEE. There are 12 residues in the CDR3. Clones were read by immunoSEQ multiplex PCR, and TCRdb kept only the in-frame ones, dropping some. The sample consists of tens of thousands of clones, less than 85% of them appearing once. The V and J genes are TRBV5-6 and TRBJ1-2; D remains ambiguous. The material sequenced was peripheral blood, taken from a patient treated with proton-based radiotherapy. This clonotype was obtained from a man aged 60-69 years with pancreatic cancer. The CDR3 nucleotides are TGTGCCAGCAGCTGGGCCGGTGTCGGCTACACCTTC. Translated, it gives CASSWAGVGYTF.